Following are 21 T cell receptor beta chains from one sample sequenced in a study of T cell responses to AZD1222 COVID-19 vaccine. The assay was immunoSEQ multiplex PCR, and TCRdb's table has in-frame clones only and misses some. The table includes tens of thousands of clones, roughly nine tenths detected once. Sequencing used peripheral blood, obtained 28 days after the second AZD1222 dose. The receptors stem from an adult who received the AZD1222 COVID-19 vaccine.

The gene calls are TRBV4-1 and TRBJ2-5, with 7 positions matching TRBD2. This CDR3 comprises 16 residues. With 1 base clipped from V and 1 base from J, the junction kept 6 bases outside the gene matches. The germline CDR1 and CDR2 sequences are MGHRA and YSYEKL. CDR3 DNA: TGCGCCAGCAGCCAAGCGCTAGCGGCTCCCCAAGAGACCCAGTACTTC. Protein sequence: CASSQALAAPQETQYF.

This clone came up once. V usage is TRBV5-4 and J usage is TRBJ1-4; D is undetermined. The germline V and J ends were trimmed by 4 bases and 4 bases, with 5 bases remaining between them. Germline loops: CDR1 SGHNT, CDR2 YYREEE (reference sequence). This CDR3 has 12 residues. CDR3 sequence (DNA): TGTGCCAGCAGCGCCTATAATGAAAAACTGTTTTTT. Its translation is CASSAYNEKLFF. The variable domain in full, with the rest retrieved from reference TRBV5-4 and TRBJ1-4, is ETGVTQSPTHLIKTRGQQVTLRCSSQSGHNTVSWYQQALGQGPQFIFQYYREEENGRGNFPPRFSGLQFPNYSSELNVNALELDDSALYLCASSAYNEKLFFGSGTQLSVL.

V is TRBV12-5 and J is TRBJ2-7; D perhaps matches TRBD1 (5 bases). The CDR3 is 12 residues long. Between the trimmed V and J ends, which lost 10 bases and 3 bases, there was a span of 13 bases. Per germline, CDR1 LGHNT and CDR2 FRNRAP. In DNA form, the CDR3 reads TGTGCTACCAACTCGACAGTCTACGAGCAGTACGTC. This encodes CATNSTVYEQYV.

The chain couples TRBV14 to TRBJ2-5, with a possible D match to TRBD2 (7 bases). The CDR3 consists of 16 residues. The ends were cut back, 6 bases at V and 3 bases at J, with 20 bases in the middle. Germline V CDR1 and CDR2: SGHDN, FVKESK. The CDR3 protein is CASRTDSTGLEETQYF. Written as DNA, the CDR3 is TGTGCCAGCAGGACAGACTCGACAGGACTAGAAGAGACCCAGTACTTC.

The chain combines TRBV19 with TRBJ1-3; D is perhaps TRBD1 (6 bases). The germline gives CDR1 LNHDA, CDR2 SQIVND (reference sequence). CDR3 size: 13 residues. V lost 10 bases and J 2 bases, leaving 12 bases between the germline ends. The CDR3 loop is CATIWGPGNTIYF. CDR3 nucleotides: TGTGCCACCATTTGGGGGCCTGGAAACACCATATATTTT.

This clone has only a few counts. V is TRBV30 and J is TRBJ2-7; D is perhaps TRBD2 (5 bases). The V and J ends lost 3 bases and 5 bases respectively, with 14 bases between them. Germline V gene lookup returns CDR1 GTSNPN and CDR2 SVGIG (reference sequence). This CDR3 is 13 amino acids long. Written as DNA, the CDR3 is TGTGCCTGGAGCTGGGGTAGCGTGAACGAGCAGTACTTC. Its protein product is CAWSWGSVNEQYF.

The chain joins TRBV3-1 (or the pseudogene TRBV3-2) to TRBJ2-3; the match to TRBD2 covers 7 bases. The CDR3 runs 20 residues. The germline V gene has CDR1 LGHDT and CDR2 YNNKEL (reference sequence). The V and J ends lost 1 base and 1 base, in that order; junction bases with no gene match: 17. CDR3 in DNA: TGTGCCAGCAGCCAAGGGACTCTGGGGGGGGTCAACAGCCGCACAGATACGCAGTATTTT. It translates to CASSQGTLGGVNSRTDTQYF.

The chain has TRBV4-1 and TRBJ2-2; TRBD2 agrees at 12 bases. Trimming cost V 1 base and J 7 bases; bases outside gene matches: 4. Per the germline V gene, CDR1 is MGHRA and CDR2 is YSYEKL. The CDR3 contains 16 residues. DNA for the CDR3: TGCGCCAGCAGCCAAGGACTAGCGGGGGTGGGCGGGGAGCTGTTTTTT. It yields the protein CASSQGLAGVGGELFF.

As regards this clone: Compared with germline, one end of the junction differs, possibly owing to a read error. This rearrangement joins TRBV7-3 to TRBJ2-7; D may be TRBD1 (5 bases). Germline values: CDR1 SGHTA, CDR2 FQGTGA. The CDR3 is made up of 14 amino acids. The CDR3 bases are TGTGCCAGCAGATTAACGACAGAATCCTACGAGCAGTACTTC. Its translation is CASRLTTESYEQYF.

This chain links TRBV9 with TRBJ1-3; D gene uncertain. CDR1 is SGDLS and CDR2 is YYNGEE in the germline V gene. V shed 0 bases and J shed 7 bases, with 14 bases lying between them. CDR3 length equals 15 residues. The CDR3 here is CASSVANSDGNTIYF. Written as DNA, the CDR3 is TGTGCCAGCAGCGTAGCGAACAGCGACGGGAACACCATATATTTT.

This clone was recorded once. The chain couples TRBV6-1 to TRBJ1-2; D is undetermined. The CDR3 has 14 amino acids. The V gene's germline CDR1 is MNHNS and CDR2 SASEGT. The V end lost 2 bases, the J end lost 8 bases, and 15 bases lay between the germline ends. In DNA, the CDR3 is TGTGCCAGCAGTGAATCGGCAGTCGGTGGGGGCTACACCTTC. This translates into CASSESAVGGGYTF.

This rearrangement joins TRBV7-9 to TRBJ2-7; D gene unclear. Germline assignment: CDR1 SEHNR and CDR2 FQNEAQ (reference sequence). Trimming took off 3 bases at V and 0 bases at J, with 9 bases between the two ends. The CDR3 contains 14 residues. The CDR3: CASSFPTASYEQYV. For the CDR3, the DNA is TGTGCCAGCAGCTTCCCTACTGCCTCCTACGAGCAGTACGTC.

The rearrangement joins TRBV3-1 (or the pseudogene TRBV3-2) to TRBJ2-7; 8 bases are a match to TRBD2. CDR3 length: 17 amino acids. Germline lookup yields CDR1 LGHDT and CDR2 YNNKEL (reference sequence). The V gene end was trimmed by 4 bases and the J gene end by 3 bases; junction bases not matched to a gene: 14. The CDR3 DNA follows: TGTGCCAGCAGCCCTATAAAGGTAGCGGGGAGAAACTACGAGCAGTACTTC. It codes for CASSPIKVAGRNYEQYF.

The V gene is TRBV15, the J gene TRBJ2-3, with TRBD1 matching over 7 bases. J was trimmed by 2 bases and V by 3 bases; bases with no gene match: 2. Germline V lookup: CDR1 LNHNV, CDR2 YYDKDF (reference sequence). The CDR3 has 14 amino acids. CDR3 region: CATSRTGITDTQYF. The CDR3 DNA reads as TGTGCCACCAGCAGGACAGGGATCACAGATACGCAGTATTTT.

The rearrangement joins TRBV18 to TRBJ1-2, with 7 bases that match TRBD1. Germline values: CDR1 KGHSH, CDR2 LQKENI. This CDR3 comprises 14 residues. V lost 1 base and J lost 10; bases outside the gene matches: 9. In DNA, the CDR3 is TGTGCCAGCTCACCACGCCATGGACAGGAAGCCTACACCTTC. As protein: CASSPRHGQEAYTF.

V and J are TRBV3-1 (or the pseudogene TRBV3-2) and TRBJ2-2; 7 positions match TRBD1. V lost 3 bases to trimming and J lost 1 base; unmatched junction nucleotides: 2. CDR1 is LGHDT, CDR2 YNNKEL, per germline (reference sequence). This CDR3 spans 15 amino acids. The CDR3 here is CASSHRTGNTGELFF. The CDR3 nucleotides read TGTGCCAGCAGCCATAGGACAGGGAACACCGGGGAGCTGTTTTTT.

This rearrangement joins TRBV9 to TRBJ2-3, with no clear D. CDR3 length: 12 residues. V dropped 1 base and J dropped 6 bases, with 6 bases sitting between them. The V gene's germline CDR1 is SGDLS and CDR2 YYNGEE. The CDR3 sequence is CASSVSADTQYF. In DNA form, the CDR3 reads TGTGCCAGCAGCGTATCCGCGGATACGCAGTATTTT.

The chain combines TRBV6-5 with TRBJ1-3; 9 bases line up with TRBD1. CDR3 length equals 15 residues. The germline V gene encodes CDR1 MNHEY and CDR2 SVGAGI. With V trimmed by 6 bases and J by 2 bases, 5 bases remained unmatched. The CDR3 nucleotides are TGTGCCAGCAGCTGGGGGGACAGGGCTGGAAACACCATATATTTT. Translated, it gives CASSWGDRAGNTIYF.

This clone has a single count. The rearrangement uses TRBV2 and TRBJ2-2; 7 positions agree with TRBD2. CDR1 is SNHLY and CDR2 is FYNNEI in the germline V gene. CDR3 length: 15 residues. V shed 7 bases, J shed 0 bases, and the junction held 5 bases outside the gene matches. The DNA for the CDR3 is TGTGCCAGCAACCCCGGGACTACGAACACCGGGGAGCTGTTTTTT. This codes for CASNPGTTNTGELFF.

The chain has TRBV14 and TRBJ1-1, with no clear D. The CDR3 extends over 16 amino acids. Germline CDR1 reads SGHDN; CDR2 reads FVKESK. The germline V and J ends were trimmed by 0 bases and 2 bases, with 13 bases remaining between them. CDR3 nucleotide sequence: TGTGCCAGCAGCCAAGATGAGGGAACATTAAACACTGAAGCTTTCTTT. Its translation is CASSQDEGTLNTEAFF. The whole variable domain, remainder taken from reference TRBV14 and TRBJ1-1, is EAGVTQFPSHSVIEKGQTVTLRCDPISGHDNLYWYRRVMGKEIKFLLHFVKESKQDESGMPNNRFLAERTGGTYSTLKVQPAELEDSGVYFCASSQDEGTLNTEAFFGQGTRLTVV.

DNA for the CDR3: TGTGCCAGTAGTACCGACAGCAACTATGGCTACACCTTC. Protein product: CASSTDSNYGYTF. The chain recombines TRBV19 with TRBJ1-2, with D perhaps TRBD1 (5 bases). CDR1 and CDR2 (germline): LNHDA, SQIVND (reference sequence). The CDR3 spans 13 residues. The V gene lost 4 bases and the J gene lost 2 bases, with 8 bases spanning the gap.